These 9 T cell receptor beta chains originate from one sample sequenced in a study of lymphopenia after photon versus proton radiotherapy. TCRdb's table, derived via immunoSEQ multiplex PCR, lists solely in-frame clones and lacks some. The sample has 83,000 or so clones; around four fifths are singletons. This sample comprised peripheral blood, obtained from a patient treated with proton-based radiotherapy. Receptors were obtained from a man in his 60s with pancreatic cancer.

This chain joins TRBV11-3 and TRBJ2-2; 7 positions match TRBD1. The CDR3 consists of 13 residues. V shed 4 bases, J shed 6 bases, and the junction held 2 bases outside the gene matches. The V gene's germline CDR1 is SGHNT and CDR2 YENEEA. The CDR3 protein is CASSSDRAGELFF. The CDR3 DNA is TGTGCCAGCAGCTCAGACAGGGCCGGGGAGCTGTTTTTT.

CDR3 amino acids: CASSQVGGRGYEQYF. The CDR3 nucleotides read TGCGCCAGCAGCCAAGTAGGAGGGAGAGGCTACGAGCAGTACTTC. The chain joins TRBV4-1 to TRBJ2-7, with a tentative D call TRBD2 (6 bases). The CDR3 consists of 15 residues. Germline V gene data show CDR1 as MGHRA and CDR2 as YSYEKL. Trimming took off 1 base at V and 3 bases at J, with 13 bases between the two ends.

J is TRBJ1-2 and V is TRBV10-3, with a weak D call TRBD1 (5 bases). Trimming shortened V by 6 bases and J by 3 bases, and 14 bases separated the two germline ends. This CDR3 spans 14 amino acids. Germline V gene lookup returns CDR1 ENHRY and CDR2 SYGVKD. This chain's CDR3 is CAISPGGYDYGYTF. The CDR3 nucleotides read TGTGCCATCAGCCCGGGGGGGTATGACTATGGCTACACCTTC.

The chain uses TRBV30 and TRBJ2-2, with TRBD2 as a possible D gene (5 bases). The CDR3 totals 14 residues. Trimming removed 2 bases at V and 7 bases at J, with 14 bases between. Looked up from germline, CDR1 is GTSNPN and CDR2 is SVGIG (reference sequence). The CDR3 bases are TGTGCCTGGAGTCTCCTAGCCGGCGGCGGGGAGCTGTTTTTT. It specifies CAWSLLAGGGELFF.

This clone has a handful of counts. The V gene is TRBV10-2, the J gene TRBJ1-5; D is perhaps TRBD1 (6 bases). Germline CDR1 reads WSHSY; CDR2 reads SAAADI. This CDR3 has 14 amino acids. Trimming took 5 bases from V and 1 from J, leaving 9 bases between them. CDR3 protein: CASSLTGSNQPQHF. In DNA form, the CDR3 reads TGCGCCAGCAGTCTAACAGGGAGCAATCAGCCCCAGCATTTT.

The chain uses TRBV19 and TRBJ1-5, with D possibly TRBD1 on 5 matching bases. V was pared by 3 bases and J by 4 bases, with 10 bases between. The length of the CDR3 is 14 residues. Looked up from germline, CDR1 is LNHDA and CDR2 is SQIVND (reference sequence). The CDR3 DNA reads as TGTGCCAGTAGTATTTCCCGGGGGAATCAGCCCCAGCATTTT. It yields the protein CASSISRGNQPQHF.

V usage is TRBV4-2 and J usage is TRBJ2-3, with TRBD1 identical over 9 bases. V trimming: 5 bases; J trimming: 5 bases; junction bases outside the gene matches: 5. There are 14 residues in the CDR3. Looked up from germline, CDR1 is LGHNA and CDR2 is YNFKEQ. CDR3 nucleotides: TGTGCCAGCAGCTCGAGGACAGGGGTAGATACGCAGTATTTT. Amino acid sequence: CASSSRTGVDTQYF.

This clone was detected only once. This chain connects TRBV19 to TRBJ1-5, with TRBD1 as a possible D gene (6 bases). Trimming removed 5 bases from V and 0 bases from J, with 17 bases in between. CDR1 LNHDA and CDR2 SQIVND come from the germline V gene (reference sequence). The CDR3 length is 17 residues. In DNA, the CDR3 is TGTGCCAGTAGTCCAGGACAGATACGATATAGCAATCAGCCCCAGCATTTT. Translating gives CASSPGQIRYSNQPQHF.

This chain uses TRBV7-9 with TRBJ1-2; 8 bases agree with TRBD1. CDR1 and CDR2 (germline): SEHNR, FQNEAQ (reference sequence). This CDR3 is 12 amino acids long. Trimming removed 4 bases from V and 7 bases from J; junction bases left unmatched: 2. The CDR3 sequence: CASSWTGLGYTF. CDR3 nucleotides: TGTGCCAGCAGCTGGACAGGGCTTGGCTACACCTTC. Looking up the rest from reference TRBV7-9 and TRBJ1-2 gives the full variable domain: DTGVSQNPRHKITKRGQNVTFRCDPISEHNRLYWYRQTLGQGPEFLTYFQNEAQLEKSRLLSDRFSAERPKGSFSTLEIQRTEQGDSAMYLCASSWTGLGYTFGSGTRLTVV.